This T cell receptor beta chain was captured by sequencing in a study of CD8 T cells in ankylosing spondylitis. CDR1 is SGDLS, CDR2 YYNGEE, per germline. This CDR3 has 15 residues. V was clipped by 3 bases and J by 6 bases, with 16 bases between them. TCRdb fed the 5' RACE reads into MiXCR, producing one record per CDR3 protein. The table lists a few hundred thousand distinct CDR3 sequences, less than 25% of them singletons. The V gene is TRBV9, the J gene TRBJ2-1; D remains ambiguous. Material for sequencing was blood, either unsorted or a sorted T cell fraction (not recorded which). The TCR was taken from a female donor with ankylosing spondylitis or in good health (not recorded which). DNA of the CDR3: TGTGCCAGCAGCGCCTTACCCGGTAATTCCAATGAGCAGTTCTTC. Protein product: CASSALPGNSNEQFF.